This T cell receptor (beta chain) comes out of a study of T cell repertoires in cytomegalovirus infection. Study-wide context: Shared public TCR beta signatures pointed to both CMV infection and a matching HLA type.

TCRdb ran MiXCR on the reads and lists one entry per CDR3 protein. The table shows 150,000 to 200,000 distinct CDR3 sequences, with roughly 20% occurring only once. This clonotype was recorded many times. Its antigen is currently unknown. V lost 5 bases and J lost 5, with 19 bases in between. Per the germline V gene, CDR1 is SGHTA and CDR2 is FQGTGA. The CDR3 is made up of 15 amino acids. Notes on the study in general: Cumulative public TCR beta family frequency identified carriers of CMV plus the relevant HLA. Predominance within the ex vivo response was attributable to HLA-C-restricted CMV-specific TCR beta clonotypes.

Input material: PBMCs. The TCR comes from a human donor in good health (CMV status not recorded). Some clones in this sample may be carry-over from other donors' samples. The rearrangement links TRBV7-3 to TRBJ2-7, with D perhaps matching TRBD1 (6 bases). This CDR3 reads CASSPRATGLDEQYF. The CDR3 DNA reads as TGTGCCAGCAGCCCCAGAGCCACAGGGCTGGACGAGCAGTACTTC. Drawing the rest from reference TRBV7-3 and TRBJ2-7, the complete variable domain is GAGVSQTPSNKVTEKGKYVELRCDPISGHTALYWYRQSLGQGPEFLIYFQGTGAADDSGLPNDRFFAVRPEGSVSTLKIQRTERGDSAVYLCASSPRATGLDEQYFGPGTRLTVT.